One and the same sample provided the 24 T cell receptor beta chains below, sequenced in a study of Tregs in tolerant kidney transplant recipients. Sequencing used immunoSEQ multiplex PCR; TCRdb keeps in-frame clones, though not all of them. The repertoire consists of fewer than 70,000 clones, with around four fifths occurring once and the leading ten covering roughly 5.2%. The specimen sequenced was CD4+ T cells from blood. These receptors were obtained from a human donor in good health.

This chain connects TRBV12-5 to TRBJ2-1; maybe TRBD2 (6 bases). Per the germline V gene, CDR1 is LGHNT and CDR2 is FRNRAP. The CDR3 length is 14 residues. V was shortened by 8 bases and J by 4 bases, with 15 bases between the two germline ends. The CDR3 DNA reads as TGTGCTAGTCTGCGGGGAGAGAATTACAATGAGCAGTTCTTC. It translates to CASLRGENYNEQFF.

The V and J genes are TRBV6-6 and TRBJ2-7; D possibly matches TRBD1 or TRBD2 (6 bases each). From germline, CDR1 is MNHNY and CDR2 SVGAGI (reference sequence). V lost 5 bases and J 2 bases, leaving 13 bases between the germline ends. The length of the CDR3 is 14 residues. In nucleotides, the CDR3 is TGTGCCAGCAGTCACGGGGGCTCCCCCTACGAGCAGTACTTC. It encodes CASSHGGSPYEQYF.

The chain links TRBV7-8 to TRBJ1-2, with 7 positions matching TRBD1. CDR1 and CDR2 from the germline V gene are SGHVS and FQNEAQ. V was pared by 1 base and J by 8 bases, with 10 bases of the junction left unmatched. There are 15 residues in the CDR3. The chain's CDR3 is CASSLEGAGLWGYTF. The CDR3 DNA reads TGTGCCAGCAGCTTAGAGGGGGCGGGGCTTTGGGGCTACACCTTC.

This sequence joins TRBV2 and TRBJ2-6; tentatively, D is TRBD2 (6 bases). The CDR3 loop spans 15 amino acids. Germline assignment: CDR1 SNHLY and CDR2 FYNNEI. Trimming left V 6 bases short and J 2 bases short, with 11 bases between. The CDR3 spells CASSEEGTGANVLTF. Written as DNA, the CDR3 is TGTGCCAGCAGCGAGGAGGGAACTGGGGCCAACGTCCTGACTTTC.

V usage is TRBV6-5 and J usage is TRBJ1-2; 10 nucleotides line up with TRBD1. Trimming took 2 bases from V and 3 from J; bases not matched to a gene: 6. Germline CDR1 is MNHEY and CDR2 is SVGAGI. The CDR3 has 16 amino acids. The CDR3 region has the DNA TGTGCCAGCAGTTACCACTTCGGGACAGGGGACTATGGCTACACCTTC. Protein: CASSYHFGTGDYGYTF.

This chain connects TRBV19 to TRBJ2-7; 15 bases match TRBD2. Trimming removed 3 bases from V and 2 bases from J; junction bases left unmatched: 8. The CDR3 runs to 18 residues. CDR1 and CDR2 from the germline V gene are LNHDA and SQIVND (reference sequence). Here the CDR3 reads CASSITGLAGGLTYEQYF. CDR3 DNA sequence: TGTGCCAGTAGTATCACGGGACTAGCGGGAGGTCTAACCTACGAGCAGTACTTC.

In this sample, this clone is medium-sized (0.01 to 0.1%). This chain uses TRBV5-1 with TRBJ2-7; a weak D match, TRBD1 (5 bases). Germline values: CDR1 SGHRS, CDR2 YFSETQ. V shed 0 bases and J shed 3 bases, with 10 bases lying between them. The CDR3 loop spans 14 amino acids. CDR3: CASSLGGGRYEQYF. The CDR3 DNA reads TGCGCCAGCAGCTTGGGGGGCGGACGCTACGAGCAGTACTTC.

The chain joins TRBV7-2 to TRBJ2-5; 8 positions agree with TRBD2. CDR3 length equals 14 residues. The germline V gene has CDR1 SGHTA and CDR2 FQGNSA. The V and J ends lost 7 bases and 3 bases, in that order; junction bases with no gene match: 7. The CDR3 sequence: CASKLGSGEETQYF. The CDR3, as DNA: TGTGCCAGCAAGTTGGGTAGCGGGGAAGAGACCCAGTACTTC.

The genes are TRBV6-1 and TRBJ1-5, with no clear D. The germline gives CDR1 MNHNS, CDR2 SASEGT. This CDR3 is 15 amino acids long. V lost 3 bases to trimming and J lost 0 bases, with 9 bases between them. The CDR3 DNA is TGTGCCAGCAGTGAGGCGGGGAGTAGCAATCAGCCCCAGCATTTT. Translation gives CASSEAGSSNQPQHF.

This sequence joins TRBV9 and TRBJ2-7; tentatively, D is TRBD2 (6 bases). V dropped 0 bases and J dropped 12 bases, with 13 bases sitting between them. Germline values: CDR1 SGDLS, CDR2 YYNGEE. The CDR3 is 12 residues long. CDR3 nucleotide sequence: TGTGCCAGCAGCGTAGGTACGGGGGAGGCGTACTTC. This encodes CASSVGTGEAYF.

The gene calls are TRBV7-8 and TRBJ2-7; TRBD2 is a possible D gene (5 bases). V gave up 5 bases and J gave up 2 bases, with 16 bases separating them. Germline CDR1 SGHVS, CDR2 FQNEAQ. The CDR3 has 15 amino acids. CDR3 sequence reads: CASSPKGGWAYEQYF. In DNA form, the CDR3 reads TGTGCCAGCAGCCCTAAAGGCGGGTGGGCCTACGAGCAGTACTTC.

The chain has TRBV11-2 and TRBJ1-2; no clear D. CDR1 and CDR2 (germline): SGHAT, FQNNGV. This CDR3 contains 14 residues. V lost 1 base and J lost 1, with 7 bases in between. CDR3 nucleotide sequence: TGTGCCAGCAGCTTAGGGATGGGTAACTATGGCTACACCTTC. Encoded protein: CASSLGMGNYGYTF.

This clone was counted once. CDR3: CASSLERASPLHF. The CDR3 DNA reads TGCGCCAGCAGCTTGGAAAGGGCTTCACCCCTCCACTTT. This chain links TRBV5-1 with TRBJ1-6; D not resolved. This CDR3 is 13 amino acids long. V lost 0 bases to trimming and J lost 9 bases, with 7 bases between them. Germline lookup yields CDR1 SGHRS and CDR2 YFSETQ.

The genes are TRBV9 and TRBJ2-3; 10 bases line up with TRBD2. With V trimmed by 4 bases and J by 0 bases, 11 bases remained unmatched. CDR1 and CDR2 (germline): SGDLS, YYNGEE. The CDR3 extends over 18 amino acids. The CDR3 loop is CASSHTSGALLSTDTQYF. The CDR3 bases are TGTGCCAGCAGCCATACTAGCGGGGCCCTACTTAGCACAGATACGCAGTATTTT. Filled out from reference TRBV9 and TRBJ2-3, the complete variable domain reads DSGVTQTPKHLITATGQRVTLRCSPRSGDLSVYWYQQSLDQGLQFLIQYYNGEERAKGNILERFSAQQFPDLHSELNLSSLELGDSALYFCASSHTSGALLSTDTQYFGPGTRLTVL.

This chain connects TRBV6-1 to TRBJ2-2, with TRBD2 as a possible D gene (6 bases). Germline V gives CDR1 MNHNS, CDR2 SASEGT. The CDR3 extends over 14 amino acids. V lost 6 bases and J 3 bases, leaving 11 bases between the germline ends. CDR3 sequence reads: CASRRDLHTGELFF. The CDR3 region has the DNA TGTGCCAGCAGACGGGACTTACACACCGGGGAGCTGTTTTTT.

This clone showed up just a few times. This chain uses TRBV6-5 with TRBJ1-2; D call uncertain. Trimming left V 7 bases short and J 8 bases short, with 14 bases between. The CDR3 extends over 12 amino acids. From germline, CDR1 is MNHEY and CDR2 SVGAGI. CDR3: CASTSTPRGYTF. The DNA for the CDR3 is TGTGCCAGCACGTCTACGCCCCGCGGCTACACCTTC.

V and J are TRBV7-6 and TRBJ2-1; 7 bases match TRBD2. The germline V gene encodes CDR1 SGHVS and CDR2 FNYEAQ. V lost 0 bases to trimming and J lost 9 bases; unmatched junction nucleotides: 14. This CDR3 spans 17 amino acids. CDR3 amino acids: CASSLAGGTSRWSEQFF. DNA for the CDR3: TGTGCCAGCAGCTTAGCGGGAGGGACGAGTAGGTGGAGTGAGCAGTTCTTC.

The chain employs TRBV27 and TRBJ2-7, with TRBD1 matching over 7 bases. From germline, CDR1 is MNHEY and CDR2 SMNVEV (reference sequence). This CDR3 comprises 14 residues. V was pared by 5 bases and J by 0 bases, with 4 bases of the junction left unmatched. CDR3 sequence (DNA): TGTGCCAGCAGTGAGGACAGGAGCTCCTACGAGCAGTACTTC. Amino acid sequence: CASSEDRSSYEQYF.

This rearrangement joins TRBV7-2 to TRBJ2-7; TRBD2 agrees at 7 bases. Unmatched junction bases numbered 8, after V lost 3 bases and J lost 0 bases. CDR3 length: 16 residues. The germline gives CDR1 SGHTA, CDR2 FQGNSA. The CDR3 nucleotides are TGTGCCAGCAGCTTCTCCGGGACTATCAGCTCCTACGAGCAGTACTTC. As protein: CASSFSGTISSYEQYF.

This clone was seen only once. V and J are TRBV30 and TRBJ1-2; TRBD1 is a possible D gene (5 bases). The germline CDR1 and CDR2 sequences are GTSNPN and SVGIG (reference sequence). The CDR3 contains 12 residues. V dropped 2 bases and J dropped 4 bases, with 8 bases sitting between them. The CDR3 region has the DNA TGTGCCTGGAGTCCGACAGCCTATGGCTACACCTTC. Its translation is CAWSPTAYGYTF.

This rearrangement joins TRBV12-5 to TRBJ2-7, with D maybe TRBD2 (5 bases). The CDR3 is made up of 12 amino acids. The germline V and J ends were trimmed by 7 bases and 5 bases, with 12 bases remaining between them. Germline loops: CDR1 LGHNT, CDR2 FRNRAP. This CDR3 reads CASASAADEQYF. The CDR3 nucleotides read TGTGCTAGTGCTTCCGCAGCGGACGAGCAGTACTTC. Full variable domain (outside the CDR3, taken from reference TRBV12-5 and TRBJ2-7): DARVTQTPRHKVTEMGQEVTMRCQPILGHNTVFWYRQTMMQGLELLAYFRNRAPLDDSGMPKDRFSAEMPDATLATLKIQPSEPRDSAVYFCASASAADEQYFGPGTRLTVT.

The chain combines TRBV18 with TRBJ2-7; a weak D match, TRBD1 (6 bases). This CDR3 region has 16 residues. The germline V gene has CDR1 KGHSH and CDR2 LQKENI. V lost 1 base, J lost 2 bases, and 15 bases lay in between. The DNA for the CDR3 is TGTGCCAGCTCACCACTAACTCTGGACAGTGCCTACGAGCAGTACTTC. Translation: CASSPLTLDSAYEQYF.

This rearrangement joins TRBV10-3 to TRBJ2-4, with D possibly TRBD2 on 6 matching bases. The CDR3 totals 17 residues. From germline, CDR1 is ENHRY and CDR2 SYGVKD. The V gene lost 3 bases and the J gene lost 5 bases, with 20 bases spanning the gap. The CDR3 is CAISEGPNGQRENIQYF. Written as DNA, the CDR3 is TGTGCCATCAGTGAAGGTCCAAACGGTCAGCGGGAAAACATTCAGTACTTC.

This clone was picked up a small number of times. This chain joins TRBV2 and TRBJ2-7; possibly TRBD1 for D (6 bases). V was cut by 7 bases and J by 2 bases, with 15 bases left in between. Germline CDR1 is SNHLY and CDR2 is FYNNEI. The CDR3 covers 14 residues. The CDR3 coding sequence is TGTGCCAGCAAGTCCCAGGGGCAAGCCTACGAGCAGTACTTC. This translates into CASKSQGQAYEQYF.